This entry lists 26 T cell receptor beta chains sequenced from one sample in a study of cytomegalovirus exposure and HLA in healthy donors. The primer mix had 60 Vbeta and 13 Jbeta primers. The repertoire was sequenced with immunoSEQ multiplex PCR; TCRdb's copy has only in-frame clones and lacks some. The sample records about 220,000 clones, 75% being singletons. Sequencing used PBMCs. The receptor set was obtained from a woman in her thirties in good health and CMV-seronegative.

The chain carries TRBV7-2 and TRBJ2-7; possible D gene TRBD1, 6 bases. Deletions cut 1 base from V and 9 bases from J, with 16 bases between. The CDR3 contains 14 residues. Germline CDR1 reads SGHTA; CDR2 reads FQGNSA. The CDR3: CASSLGTVDRGQYF. For the CDR3, the DNA is TGTGCCAGCAGCTTAGGGACAGTGGACCGCGGGCAGTACTTC.

The chain is built from TRBV18 and TRBJ2-7; 10 bases line up with TRBD1. CDR3 size: 14 residues. The V gene end was trimmed by 1 base and the J gene end by 6 bases; junction bases not matched to a gene: 3. The V gene's germline CDR1 is KGHSH and CDR2 LQKENI. CDR3 bases: TGTGCCAGCTCACCACAGACAGGGGGCGGCGAGCAGTACTTC. Translation: CASSPQTGGGEQYF.

V is TRBV7-3 and J is TRBJ2-2; 11 nucleotides agree with TRBD2. Per germline, CDR1 SGHTA and CDR2 FQGTGA. V shed 4 bases and J 5 bases; nucleotides not matched to a gene: 6. This CDR3 is built from 16 residues. The CDR3 region has the DNA TGTGCCAGCAGCTCGACCGGGACTAGCGGAACCGGGGAGCTGTTTTTT. It is translated as CASSSTGTSGTGELFF.

This clone was seen only once. The V gene is TRBV6-5, the J gene TRBJ2-5; D call uncertain. Germline V CDR1 and CDR2: MNHEY, SVGAGI. This CDR3 spans 14 amino acids. V lost 1 base, J lost 1 base, and 7 bases lay in between. As DNA, the CDR3 is TGTGCCAGCAGTTACTTGGCAGTCCAAGAGACCCAGTACTTC. This encodes CASSYLAVQETQYF.

To note about this clone: One end of the junction is discordant with germline, which a read error may explain. V and J are TRBV7-9 and TRBJ2-3; a possible D gene is TRBD2 (6 bases). Looked up from germline, CDR1 is SEHNR and CDR2 is FQNEAQ (reference sequence). The CDR3 has 15 amino acids. CDR3 amino acids: CSSSFGTSLRDTQYF. For the CDR3, the DNA is TGTTCCAGCAGCTTCGGGACTTCGCTGAGAGATACGCAGTATTTT. Based on the CDR3 plus reference TRBV7-9 and TRBJ2-3, the full variable domain is DTGVSQNPRHKITKRGQNVTFRCDPISEHNRLYWYRQTLGQGPEFLTYFQNEAQLEKSRLLSDRFSAERPKGSFSTLEIQRTEQGDSAMYLCSSSFGTSLRDTQYFGPGTRLTVL.

The CDR3 DNA reads as TGTGCCAGCAGCTTAGGGGCAGCAAATTGGGCCCTCCACTTT. Its translation is CASSLGAANWALHF. The V gene is TRBV7-2, the J gene TRBJ1-6, with unresolved D. The CDR3 runs to 14 residues. Germline V CDR1 and CDR2: SGHTA, FQGNSA. V lost 1 base, J lost 14 bases, and 15 bases lay in between. The full variable domain, completed using reference TRBV7-2 and TRBJ1-6, is GAGVSQSPSNKVTEKGKDVELRCDPISGHTALYWYRQSLGQGLEFLIYFQGNSAPDKSGLPSDRFSAERTGGSVSTLTIQRTQQEDSAVYLCASSLGAANWALHFGNGTRLTVT.

This chain links TRBV7-9 with TRBJ1-1; perhaps TRBD1 as D (5 bases). The V end lost 5 bases, the J end lost 8 bases, and 15 bases lay between the germline ends. From germline, CDR1 is SEHNR and CDR2 FQNEAQ (reference sequence). CDR3 length: 13 amino acids. CDR3 sequence reads: CASSISQVIEAFF. The DNA for the CDR3 is TGTGCCAGCAGCATCTCACAGGTTATAGAAGCTTTCTTT.

This clone appeared once. The chain joins TRBV5-8 to TRBJ1-2; TRBD1 matches at 9 bases. There are 13 residues in the CDR3. CDR1 and CDR2 (germline): SGHTS, YDEGEE. V shed 0 bases, J shed 6 bases, and the junction held 0 bases outside the gene matches. CDR3 loop: CASSLGQGDGYTF. The CDR3 nucleotides read TGTGCCAGCAGCTTGGGACAGGGGGATGGCTACACCTTC.

In this sample, this clone turned up once. CDR3 DNA: TGTGCCAGCAGCGGTACAGGGGGGAGCGAGCAGTACTTC. It yields the protein CASSGTGGSEQYF. V is TRBV7-6 and J is TRBJ2-7; TRBD1 matches 8 bases. The trim removed 5 bases at V and 6 bases at J, leaving 6 bases unmatched. The CDR3 sequence is 13 residues long. Germline V lookup: CDR1 SGHVS, CDR2 FNYEAQ.

This rearrangement joins TRBV4-1 to TRBJ2-1; tentatively, D is TRBD2 (5 bases). This CDR3 has 18 amino acids. Germline values: CDR1 MGHRA, CDR2 YSYEKL. V gave up 2 bases and J gave up 0 bases, with 17 bases separating them. In DNA, the CDR3 is TGCGCCAGCAGCCAAACCTCTTCCTTTACTAGCTCCTACAATGAGCAGTTCTTC. Translated, it gives CASSQTSSFTSSYNEQFF.

This clone was observed a few times. V and J are TRBV6-1 and TRBJ2-3, with D tentatively TRBD2 (5 bases). Germline CDR1 reads MNHNS; CDR2 reads SASEGT. This CDR3 comprises 14 residues. Trimming left V 2 bases short and J 2 bases short, with 8 bases between. As DNA, the CDR3 is TGTGCCAGCAGTGAATTACGGGACACAGATACGCAGTATTTT. Translated, it gives CASSELRDTDTQYF.

This rearrangement joins TRBV5-1 to TRBJ1-2, with D possibly TRBD1 on 5 matching bases. Germline CDR1 and CDR2: SGHRS and YFSETQ. V lost 4 bases and J 4 bases, leaving 14 bases between the germline ends. The CDR3 is 14 amino acids. The CDR3 loop is CASSGGTASYGYTF. CDR3 sequence (DNA): TGCGCCAGCAGCGGCGGGACGGCTTCCTATGGCTACACCTTC.

V usage is TRBV2 and J usage is TRBJ2-2, with TRBD2 matching 10 bases. The CDR3 is 18 residues long. In germline, CDR1 is SNHLY, CDR2 FYNNEI. J was trimmed by 5 bases and V by 5 bases; bases with no gene match: 14. CDR3 region: CASSILAGGQAETGELFF. DNA for the CDR3: TGTGCCAGCAGTATATTAGCGGGGGGCCAGGCAGAGACCGGGGAGCTGTTTTTT.

This clone was detected a few times. The gene calls are TRBV2 and TRBJ1-4; possibly TRBD1 for D (5 bases). This CDR3 contains 14 residues. CDR1 SNHLY and CDR2 FYNNEI come from the germline V gene. V lost 7 bases to trimming and J lost 8 bases, with 17 bases between them. In DNA, the CDR3 is TGTGCCAGCACCATGGGTACAGGAGGGGAAAAACTGTTTTTT. Residues: CASTMGTGGEKLFF. Combining the CDR3 with reference TRBV2 and TRBJ1-4 gives the whole variable domain EPEVTQTPSHQVTQMGQEVILRCVPISNHLYFYWYRQILGQKVEFLVSFYNNEISEKSEIFDDQFSVERPDGSNFTLKIRSTKLEDSAMYFCASTMGTGGEKLFFGSGTQLSVL.

The gene calls are TRBV6-5 and TRBJ1-2; D gene ambiguous. Germline CDR1 MNHEY, CDR2 SVGAGI. V lost 4 bases, J lost 2 bases, and 17 bases lay in between. This CDR3 comprises 16 residues. The chain's CDR3 is CASSSSGSKLNYGYTF. In nucleotides, the CDR3 is TGTGCCAGCAGTTCATCCGGGTCTAAATTAAACTATGGCTACACCTTC.

This chain uses TRBV4-1 with TRBJ1-4, with TRBD1 matching 9 bases. The CDR3 spans 15 residues. CDR1 and CDR2 (germline): MGHRA, YSYEKL. J lost 6 bases, V lost 3 bases, and 5 bases had no gene match. This CDR3 is CASSHGQGRYEKLFF. The CDR3 bases are TGCGCCAGCAGCCACGGACAGGGGAGATATGAAAAACTGTTTTTT.

The gene calls are TRBV7-9 and TRBJ2-5; D is ambiguous. The CDR3 covers 13 residues. CDR1 SEHNR and CDR2 FQNEAQ come from the germline V gene (reference sequence). With 4 bases removed from V and 1 base from J, the gap between germline ends came to 7 bases. In nucleotides, the CDR3 is TGTGCCAGCAGCTCAATCGGCCAAGAGACCCAGTACTTC. It translates to CASSSIGQETQYF.

This clone was observed once. V usage is TRBV2 and J usage is TRBJ2-1, with 10 bases lining up with TRBD1. Trimming took 7 bases from V and 7 from J; bases not matched to a gene: 10. CDR3 length: 15 amino acids. Germline CDR1 reads SNHLY; CDR2 reads FYNNEI. CDR3 loop: CASKTPGDRGNEQFF. The CDR3 DNA follows: TGTGCCAGCAAAACTCCTGGGGACAGGGGAAATGAGCAGTTCTTC.

The J gene is TRBJ2-3, the V gene TRBV14, with 7 bases that match TRBD1. J was trimmed by 1 base and V by 4 bases; bases with no gene match: 5. This CDR3 has 15 amino acids. Germline loops: CDR1 SGHDN, CDR2 FVKESK. The CDR3 coding sequence is TGTGCCAGCAGCCGCCGACAGGGCGGCACAGATACGCAGTATTTT. Its protein product is CASSRRQGGTDTQYF.

The chain has TRBV30 and TRBJ1-1; tentatively, D is TRBD1 (6 bases). V dropped 8 bases and J dropped 3 bases, with 25 bases sitting between them. The CDR3 has 16 amino acids. Per the germline V gene, CDR1 is GTSNPN and CDR2 is SVGIG (reference sequence). The CDR3 DNA reads TGTGCCGGGGCGGGGGGCCTTGGTATGGTTGACACTGAAGCTTTCTTT. As protein: CAGAGGLGMVDTEAFF.

The CDR3 region is CASSEEIGSNEQFF. For the CDR3, the DNA is TGTGCCAGCAGCGAGGAGATTGGTAGCAATGAGCAGTTCTTC. This chain links TRBV9 with TRBJ2-1, with no clear D. The germline V gene has CDR1 SGDLS and CDR2 YYNGEE. This CDR3 comprises 14 residues. V gave up 3 bases and J gave up 6 bases, with 13 bases separating them.

The chain employs TRBV5-1 and TRBJ1-5; TRBD1 is a possible D gene (5 bases). This CDR3 region has 15 residues. From germline, CDR1 is SGHRS and CDR2 YFSETQ. The ends were cut back, 1 base at V and 4 bases at J, with 12 bases in the middle. The DNA of the CDR3 is TGCGCCAGCAGCTTGTTTTCAGGGATGAATCAGCCCCAGCATTTT. Residues: CASSLFSGMNQPQHF. Full variable domain (outside the CDR3, taken from reference TRBV5-1 and TRBJ1-5): KAGVTQTPRYLIKTRGQQVTLSCSPISGHRSVSWYQQTPGQGLQFLFEYFSETQRNKGNFPGRFSGRQFSNSRSEMNVSTLELGDSALYLCASSLFSGMNQPQHFGDGTRLSIL.

The rearrangement joins TRBV15 to TRBJ2-1; 12 bases line up with TRBD2. Germline CDR1 reads LNHNV; CDR2 reads YYDKDF (reference sequence). V gave up 0 bases and J gave up 2 bases; unmatched junction bases: 2. The CDR3 is 17 amino acids. CDR3 DNA: TGTGCCACCAGCAGAGATCGACTAGCGGGGGCCTACAATGAGCAGTTCTTC. Its protein product is CATSRDRLAGAYNEQFF.

V gene TRBV13 combines with J gene TRBJ1-2; D might be TRBD1 (6 bases). Germline assignment: CDR1 PRHDT and CDR2 FYEKMQ (reference sequence). Trimming removed 7 bases at V and 4 bases at J, with 19 bases between. The CDR3 totals 15 residues. DNA for the CDR3: TGTGCCAGCAACATTAGAGGACAGAAAATCTATGGCTACACCTTC. It specifies CASNIRGQKIYGYTF.

The chain combines TRBV5-6 with TRBJ2-2; TRBD2 agrees at 10 bases. The CDR3 has 18 residues. In germline, CDR1 is SGHDT, CDR2 YYEEEE. After removal of 6 bases from V and 9 bases from J, the junction contained 20 bases not matched to a gene. CDR3 nucleotide sequence: TGTGCCAGCACCTATTCCAACGCCCTAGCGGGAGAAGGAAGGGAGCTGTTTTTT. Its protein is CASTYSNALAGEGRELFF.

This chain links TRBV7-9 with TRBJ1-4; D not certain. V was cut by 2 bases and J by 3 bases, with 10 bases left in between. Germline CDR1 reads SEHNR; CDR2 reads FQNEAQ (reference sequence). CDR3 length: 15 residues. Here the CDR3 DNA reads TGTGCCAGCAGCTTAAGTGTGAGCGCTAATGAAAAACTGTTTTTT. Translated, it gives CASSLSVSANEKLFF. Drawing the rest from reference TRBV7-9 and TRBJ1-4, the complete variable domain is DTGVSQNPRHKITKRGQNVTFRCDPISEHNRLYWYRQTLGQGPEFLTYFQNEAQLEKSRLLSDRFSAERPKGSFSTLEIQRTEQGDSAMYLCASSLSVSANEKLFFGSGTQLSVL.